This TCR beta chain was found in a study of cytomegalovirus exposure and HLA in healthy donors. The PCR employed 60 Vbeta primers together with 13 Jbeta primers. TCRdb keeps only in-frame clones here, not all; method: immunoSEQ multiplex PCR. The table has about 190,000 clones, 60% to 80% seen once. This CDR3 is built from 15 residues. Germline assignment: CDR1 ENHRY and CDR2 SYGVKD. V was pared by 0 bases and J by 1 base, with 9 bases between. Specimen: PBMCs. This sequence joins TRBV10-3 and TRBJ2-5; D call uncertain. The source of this sequence is a woman aged 25 to 39 in good health and CMV-seropositive. DNA for the CDR3: TGTGCCATCAGTGAGTCGAATACGGGCCAAGAGACCCAGTACTTC. It is translated as CAISESNTGQETQYF.